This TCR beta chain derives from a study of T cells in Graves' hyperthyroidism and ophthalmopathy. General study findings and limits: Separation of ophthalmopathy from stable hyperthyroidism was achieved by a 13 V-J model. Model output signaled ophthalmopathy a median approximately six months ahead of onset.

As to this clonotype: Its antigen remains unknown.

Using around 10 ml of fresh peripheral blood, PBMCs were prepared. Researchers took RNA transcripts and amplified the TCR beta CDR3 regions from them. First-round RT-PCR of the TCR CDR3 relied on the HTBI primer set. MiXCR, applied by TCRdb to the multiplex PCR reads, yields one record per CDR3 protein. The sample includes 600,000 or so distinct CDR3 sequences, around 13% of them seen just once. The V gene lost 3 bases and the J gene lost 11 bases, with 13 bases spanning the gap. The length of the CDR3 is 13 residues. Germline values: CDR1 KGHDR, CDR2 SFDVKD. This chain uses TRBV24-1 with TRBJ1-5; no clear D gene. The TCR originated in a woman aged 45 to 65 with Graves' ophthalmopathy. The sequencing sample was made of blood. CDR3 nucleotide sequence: TGTGCCACCAGTGATCCCCCGTCCTCTACCCAGCATTTT. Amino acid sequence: CATSDPPSSTQHF.